Each of the 32 T cell receptor beta chains below was sequenced from the same sample in a study of T cells in women clearing cervical HPV infection. Some clones are missing from TCRdb's copy, which holds only in-frame ones; the method was immunoSEQ multiplex PCR. The sample has around 39,000 clones. Material: blood buffy coat. These TCRs come from a woman between 18 and 70 years old with a cervical HPV16 infection that either progressed to CIN3+ or cleared (not recorded which).

The CDR3 sequence is CASSLDTSSGNTIYF. CDR3 bases read: TGCGCCAGCAGCTTGGACACGAGCTCTGGAAACACC. The J gene is TRBJ1-3, the V gene TRBV5-1; D not resolved. The CDR3 goes on 3 residues after the read ends, and that part is filled in from the germline J gene. The germline CDR1 and CDR2 sequences are SGHRS and YFSETQ. Trimming took 0 bases from V and 0 from J, leaving 7 bases between them. The CDR3 totals 15 residues.

As to this clone: The read terminates 3 residues ahead of where the CDR3 ends, so the germline J gene completes it. V usage is TRBV18 and J usage is TRBJ1-4; TRBD1 is a possible D gene (6 bases). Germline V CDR1 and CDR2: KGHSH, LQKENI. This CDR3 region has 17 residues. This CDR3 is CASSPRGGPPGANVLFF. Partial CDR3 DNA: TGTGCCAGCTCACCCCGTGGGGGCCCCCCTGGGGCCAACGTA.

About this clone: The CDR3 goes on 3 residues after the read ends, and that part is filled in from the germline J gene. The chain has TRBV20-1 and TRBJ1-4, with 8 bases identical to TRBD1. The J segment lost 5 bases and the V segment lost 5 bases, leaving 10 bases of the junction unmatched. CDR3 length equals 15 residues. CDR1 DFQATT and CDR2 SNEGSKA come from the germline V gene (reference sequence). This chain's CDR3 is CSASDRDGENEKLFF. The sequenced CDR3 bases are TGCAGTGCTTCGGACAGGGACGGTGAGAATGAAAAA.

With respect to this clone: The read falls 3 residues short of the CDR3 end, and the missing part is taken from the germline J gene. Other DNA variants within this sample encode the same CDR3. The chain is built from TRBV7-9 and TRBJ1-3, with TRBD1 matching 8 bases. This CDR3 is 15 amino acids long. V lost 5 bases to trimming and J lost 1 base; unmatched junction nucleotides: 4. Germline loops: CDR1 SEHNR, CDR2 FQNEAQ (reference sequence). This chain's CDR3 is CASSHHRGSGNTIYF. The sequenced part of the CDR3 DNA is TGTGCCAGCAGCCATCACAGGGGGTCTGGAAACACC.

Points on this clone: The read halts 3 residues ahead of the CDR3 end, with the missing end drawn from the germline J gene. V is TRBV20-1 and J is TRBJ1-2, with D unclear. This CDR3 is built from 12 residues. In germline, CDR1 is DFQATT, CDR2 SNEGSKA (reference sequence). The part of the CDR3 DNA that was read is TGCAGTGCTCCCGAGCGGTTGGAGACC. This encodes CSAPERLET. The entire CDR3 reads CSAPERLETYTF.

As regards this clone: The observed sequence ends 3 residues before the CDR3 terminus, with the missing tail filled in from the germline J gene. The chain employs TRBV30 and TRBJ1-2; D call uncertain. V shed 3 bases and J shed 7 bases, with 15 bases lying between them. The germline CDR1 and CDR2 sequences are GTSNPN and SVGIG (reference sequence). This CDR3 is built from 13 residues. The chain's CDR3 is CAWRQTEYLGYTF. CDR3 DNA (partial): TGTGCCTGGAGACAGACCGAGTACCTTGGC.

Comment on this clone: From the germline J gene comes the end of the CDR3, since the read stops 3 residues before it. The chain combines TRBV5-4 with TRBJ2-7; 10 bases fit TRBD1. Looked up from germline, CDR1 is SGHNT and CDR2 is YYREEE (reference sequence). V was pared by 4 bases and J by 1 base, with 8 bases of the junction left unmatched. CDR3 length equals 16 residues. Incomplete CDR3 DNA: TGTGCCAGCAGCGGTCCTCCGGGACAGGGGTCCTACGAG. Encoded protein: CASSGPPGQGSYE. The CDR3 in its entirety is CASSGPPGQGSYEQYF.

Measured by frequency, this clone is medium-sized (0.01 to 0.1%). The sequence runs out 3 residues before the end of the CDR3; the remainder is reconstructed from the germline J gene. The chain joins TRBV29-1 to TRBJ1-1, with 10 bases matching TRBD1. This CDR3 spans 13 amino acids. V shed 6 bases, J shed 6 bases, and the junction held 7 bases outside the gene matches. Germline CDR1 reads SQVTM; CDR2 reads ANQGSEA. CDR3 bases read: TGCAGCGTGGCTAGGGACAGGGGAGCTGAA. It specifies CSVARDRGAE. In full, the CDR3 is CSVARDRGAEAFF.

For this clone: The read falls 3 residues short of the CDR3 end, and the missing part is taken from the germline J gene. The genes are TRBV2 and TRBJ1-3, with D tentatively TRBD1 (6 bases). Germline CDR1 SNHLY, CDR2 FYNNEI. Trimming stripped 1 base from V and 5 bases from J, with 6 bases between. The CDR3 consists of 13 residues. Partial CDR3 DNA: TGTGCCAGCAGTGAAGGGGGGCGAAACACC. Its protein product is CASSEGGRNT. The CDR3 in its entirety is CASSEGGRNTIYF.

Concerning this clone: The CDR3 goes on 3 residues after the read ends, and that part is filled in from the germline J gene. The V call is TRBV18, the J call TRBJ1-1, with D possibly TRBD1 on 6 matching bases. The CDR3 sequence is 13 residues long. The ends were cut back, 3 bases at V and 4 bases at J, with 9 bases in the middle. Germline CDR1 is KGHSH and CDR2 is LQKENI. The CDR3 loop reads CASSPDSFTEAFF. CDR3 DNA (partial): TGTGCCAGCTCACCGGACAGTTTCACTGAA.

Worth noting for this clone: Read data end 3 residues before the CDR3 end; the end is taken from the germline J gene. The chain joins TRBV25-1 to TRBJ1-2; 7 bases line up with TRBD1. Germline V gene data show CDR1 as MGHDK and CDR2 as SYGVNS. V gave up 5 bases and J gave up 5 bases; unmatched junction bases: 5. The CDR3 spans 13 residues. The CDR3 loop is CASSRQGVYGYTF. The sequenced part of the CDR3 DNA is TGTGCCAGCAGTCGGCAGGGGGTTTATGGC.

In the case of this clone: The CDR3 extends 3 residues past the end of the read, so its final part is completed from the germline J gene. The chain links TRBV7-3 to TRBJ2-2; D is uncertain. There are 13 residues in the CDR3. V dropped 5 bases and J dropped 5 bases, with 9 bases sitting between them. From germline, CDR1 is SGHTA and CDR2 FQGTGA. This CDR3 reads CASSVSSTGELFF. The sequenced part of the CDR3 DNA is TGTGCCAGCAGCGTCTCCTCTACCGGGGAG. The full variable domain, with the rest looked up from reference TRBV7-3 and TRBJ2-2, is GAGVSQTPSNKVTEKGKYVELRCDPISGHTALYWYRQSLGQGPEFLIYFQGTGAADDSGLPNDRFFAVRPEGSVSTLKIQRTERGDSAVYLCASSVSSTGELFFGEGSRLTVL.

Notes on this clone: The CDR3 goes on 3 residues after the read ends, and that part is filled in from the germline J gene. The genes are TRBV7-6 and TRBJ2-5, with 9 bases matching TRBD1. J lost 5 bases, V lost 1 base, and 8 bases had no gene match. The CDR3 consists of 16 residues. CDR1 is SGHVS, CDR2 FNYEAQ, per germline. The CDR3 sequence: CASSLEPGQGSETQYF. The covered CDR3 bases are TGTGCCAGCAGCTTAGAACCGGGACAGGGAAGCGAGACC. Full variable domain (outside the CDR3, taken from reference TRBV7-6 and TRBJ2-5): GAGVSQSPRYKVTKRGQDVALRCDPISGHVSLYWYRQALGQGPEFLTYFNYEAQQDKSGLPNDRFSAERPEGSISTLTIQRTEQRDSAMYRCASSLEPGQGSETQYFGPGTRLLVL.

About this clone itself: The CDR3 end is not reached by the read, which stops 3 residues before it; the germline J gene fills it in. The chain carries TRBV7-9 and TRBJ1-2; D not certain. In germline, CDR1 is SEHNR, CDR2 FQNEAQ (reference sequence). The CDR3 spans 11 residues. The CDR3 DNA, read in part, is TGTGCCAGCAGCTCACTCTATACC. It encodes CASSSLYT. The whole CDR3 is CASSSLYTYTF.

In regard to this clone: The CDR3 is cut off 3 residues early in the read; its end comes from the germline J gene. The genes are TRBV20-1 and TRBJ1-1; a possible D gene is TRBD1 (6 bases). Per germline, CDR1 DFQATT and CDR2 SNEGSKA (reference sequence). The CDR3 loop spans 15 amino acids. V was clipped by 6 bases and J by 1 base, with 18 bases between them. CDR3 DNA (partial): TGCAGTGCGCCCACAGGGACCGGAGGGAACACTGAA. Residues: CSAPTGTGGNTE. The whole CDR3 is CSAPTGTGGNTEAFF.

Turning to this clone: Compared with germline, one end of the junction differs, possibly owing to a read error. The observed sequence ends 3 residues before the CDR3 terminus, with the missing tail filled in from the germline J gene. Other DNA sequences within the sample encode an identical CDR3. V is TRBV19 and J is TRBJ2-1, with a tentative D call TRBD1 (5 bases). CDR3 size: 13 residues. In germline, CDR1 is LNHDA, CDR2 SQIVND (reference sequence). The CDR3 region is CASSQGSYNEQFF. The covered CDR3 bases are TGTGCTAGTAGTCAGGGCTCCTACAATGAG.

In the case of this clone: The CDR3 end falls 3 residues outside the read, so it is completed with the germline J gene. This chain joins TRBV20-1 and TRBJ2-7; 11 bases fit TRBD1. The germline V gene encodes CDR1 DFQATT and CDR2 SNEGSKA (reference sequence). J gave up 2 bases and V 5 bases, and 2 bases lay outside the gene matches. The length of the CDR3 is 13 residues. The CDR3 region is CSALGQGAYEQYF. CDR3 bases read: TGCAGTGCTTTGGGACAGGGGGCCTACGAG.

Remarks on this clone: The CDR3 end is not reached by the read, which stops 3 residues before it; the germline J gene fills it in. This chain joins TRBV2 and TRBJ2-3; TRBD2 might be the D (5 bases). The V end lost 2 bases, the J end lost 2 bases, and 14 bases lay between the germline ends. CDR1 is SNHLY, CDR2 FYNNEI, per germline. The CDR3 sequence is 16 residues long. The chain's CDR3 is CASSERRGSLTDTQYF. The CDR3 DNA, read in part, is TGTGCCAGCAGTGAACGCCGCGGGTCCCTCACAGATACG.

For this clone: The CDR3 end falls 3 residues outside the read, so it is completed with the germline J gene. The rearrangement joins TRBV20-1 to TRBJ2-3; weak D call: TRBD1 (6 bases). Germline lookup yields CDR1 DFQATT and CDR2 SNEGSKA (reference sequence). V was pared by 1 base and J by 2 bases, with 13 bases between. CDR3 length equals 15 residues. CDR3 region: CSARADSPYTDTQYF. CDR3 bases read: TGCAGTGCTAGAGCGGACAGCCCTTACACAGATACG.

For this clone: With the read ending 3 residues before the CDR3 end, the germline J gene is used to fill in that end. The gene calls are TRBV19 and TRBJ1-1; a weak D match, TRBD1 (5 bases). This CDR3 is built from 14 residues. V was shortened by 1 base and J by 1 base, with 7 bases between the two germline ends. Per the germline V gene, CDR1 is LNHDA and CDR2 is SQIVND (reference sequence). CDR3 in amino acids: CASSIGTPNTEAFF. Partial CDR3 DNA: TGTGCCAGTAGTATAGGGACACCGAACACTGAA.

As to this clone: The read terminates 3 residues ahead of where the CDR3 ends, so the germline J gene completes it. V gene TRBV30 combines with J gene TRBJ2-4; a weak D match, TRBD1 (6 bases). CDR1 and CDR2 (germline): GTSNPN, SVGIG (reference sequence). The CDR3 spans 15 residues. The CDR3 here is CAWKGTRGPFYGQYF. CDR3 bases read: TGTGCCTGGAAAGGGACACGAGGGCCGTTTTATGGT.

Incomplete CDR3 DNA: TGTGCCAGCAGCCAAGGGACTAGCCGCACAGATACC. Protein: CASSQGTSRTDT. The entire CDR3 protein reads CASSQGTSRTDTYTF. V usage is TRBV7-6 and J usage is TRBJ1-2, with D maybe TRBD1 (5 bases). Read data end 3 residues before the CDR3 end; the end is taken from the germline J gene. Germline V lookup: CDR1 SGHVS, CDR2 FNYEAQ. The CDR3 has 15 residues.

Note on this clone: Read coverage stops 3 residues before the CDR3 terminus; the germline J gene supplies the remainder. The chain has TRBV19 and TRBJ2-3, with 11 positions matching TRBD2. In germline, CDR1 is LNHDA, CDR2 SQIVND (reference sequence). CDR3 length: 14 amino acids. The sequenced CDR3 bases are TGTGCCAGTAGTACACTAGCGGGAGATCAGACG. Protein product: CASSTLAGDQT. The full CDR3 is CASSTLAGDQTQYF.

Details on this clone: The read ends 3 residues before the CDR3 terminus; that terminus is restored from the germline J gene. The chain employs TRBV27 and TRBJ2-4, with D perhaps assigned TRBD1 or TRBD2 (5 bases each). The V and J ends lost 1 base and 8 bases respectively, with 9 bases between them. The germline V gene encodes CDR1 MNHEY and CDR2 SMNVEV (reference sequence). The CDR3 loop spans 13 amino acids. The sequenced part of the CDR3 DNA is TGTGCCAGCAGTTTATGGCAGGGAGACATT. Its translation: CASSLWQGDI. The CDR3 in its entirety is CASSLWQGDIQYF.

Comments on this clone: The DNA ends 3 residues before the CDR3 does, and the rest of the CDR3 is filled in from the germline J gene. V gene TRBV2 combines with J gene TRBJ1-1; a possible D gene is TRBD1 (6 bases). Trimming shortened V by 6 bases and J by 1 base, and 9 bases separated the two germline ends. Germline CDR1 reads SNHLY; CDR2 reads FYNNEI. This CDR3 spans 13 amino acids. The part of the CDR3 DNA that was read is TGTGCCAGCAGATTGGGACAGAACACTGAA. As protein: CASRLGQNTE. The whole CDR3 sequence is CASRLGQNTEAFF.

A note on this clone: Read coverage stops 3 residues before the CDR3 terminus; the germline J gene supplies the remainder. J is TRBJ1-5 and V is TRBV19; no firm D call. This CDR3 comprises 13 residues. Per germline, CDR1 LNHDA and CDR2 SQIVND (reference sequence). Trimming took off 3 bases at V and 8 bases at J, with 11 bases between the two ends. CDR3 DNA (partial): TGTGCCAGTAGTATGCAGCGGTATGAGCCC. As protein: CASSMQRYEP. The full CDR3 is CASSMQRYEPQHF.

With regard to this clone: The read finishes 3 residues shy of the CDR3 end, and the germline J gene is used to complete it. This sequence joins TRBV9 and TRBJ2-3; 12 positions agree with TRBD2. The CDR3 length is 19 residues. The ends lost 0 bases at V and 3 bases at J; junction bases unmatched: 11. Germline V CDR1 and CDR2: SGDLS, YYNGEE. The CDR3 DNA, read in part, is TGTGCCAGCAGCGTAGCTCGTTCCGAGACTAGCGGGAGTACAGATACG. Translating gives CASSVARSETSGSTDT. From start to end, the CDR3 is CASSVARSETSGSTDTQYF.

Details on this clone: The read ends 3 residues before the CDR3 terminus; that terminus is restored from the germline J gene. The J gene is TRBJ1-5, the V gene TRBV6-2 or TRBV6-3; D is possibly TRBD1 (5 bases). CDR3 length equals 12 residues. The germline V gene has CDR1 MNHEY and CDR2 SVGEGT. V gave up 6 bases and J gave up 7 bases, with 10 bases separating them. Partial CDR3 DNA: TGTGCCAGCAGGTTGGGGGGGCAGCCC. This gives the protein CASRLGGQP. The CDR3 in its entirety is CASRLGGQPQHF.

CDR3 bases read: TGTGCCAGCAGCCGGACAGGGGCCACTGAA. Residues: CASSRTGATE. The entire CDR3 is CASSRTGATEAFF. The chain is built from TRBV2 and TRBJ1-1, with TRBD1 matching 9 bases. The missing CDR3 end, 3 residues past where the read stops, is filled in from the germline J gene. V was pared by 6 bases and J by 4 bases, with 3 bases of the junction left unmatched. The CDR3 consists of 13 residues. The germline gives CDR1 SNHLY, CDR2 FYNNEI. Full variable domain (rest looked up from reference TRBV2 and TRBJ1-1): EPEVTQTPSHQVTQMGQEVILRCVPISNHLYFYWYRQILGQKVEFLVSFYNNEISEKSEIFDDQFSVERPDGSNFTLKIRSTKLEDSAMYFCASSRTGATEAFFGQGTRLTVV.

On this clone: The read falls 3 residues short of the CDR3 end, and the missing part is taken from the germline J gene. The V and J genes are TRBV29-1 and TRBJ2-2, with D possibly being TRBD2 (6 bases). Trimming took off 5 bases at V and 0 bases at J, with 7 bases between the two ends. The CDR3 consists of 13 residues. The germline CDR1 and CDR2 sequences are SQVTM and ANQGSEA. The CDR3 bases that were read are TGCAGCGTTCGGGACTCGAACACCGGGGAG. The encoded protein is CSVRDSNTGE. The entire CDR3 sequence reads CSVRDSNTGELFF.

To note about this clone: The read falls 3 residues short of the CDR3 end, and the missing part is taken from the germline J gene. J is TRBJ2-5 and V is TRBV30; possible D gene TRBD2, 5 bases. Trimming left V 5 bases short and J 5 bases short, with 12 bases between. Looked up from germline, CDR1 is GTSNPN and CDR2 is SVGIG (reference sequence). CDR3 length: 12 residues. Incomplete CDR3 DNA: TGTGCCTGGGGCCTAGCTTGGGAGACC. Residues: CAWGLAWET. The entire CDR3 is CAWGLAWETQYF.

Comments on this clone: The CDR3 end is not reached by the read, which stops 3 residues before it; the germline J gene fills it in. The chain links TRBV5-8 to TRBJ1-1, with D possibly matching TRBD1 (6 bases). V was trimmed by 4 bases and J by 3 bases, leaving 10 bases between them. The CDR3 spans 13 residues. Germline V gene data show CDR1 as SGHTS and CDR2 as YDEGEE. Incomplete CDR3 DNA: TGTGCCAGCAGCCGGACAGATTACACTGAA. Its translation is CASSRTDYTE. The complete CDR3 sequence is CASSRTDYTEAFF.